Presented here are 16 T cell receptor beta chains from one specimen sequenced in a study of regulatory T cells in long-lasting Graves disease. CDR3-region Arm-PCR and iRepertoire HTBI primers produced the TCR beta libraries. In TCRdb, the multiplex PCR reads were re-called with MiXCR into one record per CDR3 protein. The sample shows hundreds of thousands of distinct CDR3 sequences, less than 25% of them seen only once. Sample time point: persistent/refractory GD, antithyroid drugs over 5 years with positive TRAb. Isolated PBMC RNA provided the starting material for the TCR library. The sequenced sample was peripheral blood mononuclear cells (PBMCs), obtained when the disease was refractory, from a patient treated with antithyroid drugs. The origin of the receptors is a female donor with Graves disease.

This clonotype was counted only a few times. The genes are TRBV28 and TRBJ2-7; 12 nucleotides line up with TRBD2. Germline V gives CDR1 MDHEN, CDR2 SYDVKM. This CDR3 is 15 amino acids long. Trimming took 6 bases from V and 0 from J; bases not matched to a gene: 3. The CDR3 protein is CASRGTSGYSYEQYF. The CDR3 nucleotides are TGTGCCAGCAGAGGGACTAGCGGGTACTCCTACGAGCAGTACTTC.

This clonotype came up once. This chain connects TRBV7-9 to TRBJ2-2, with TRBD1 as a possible D gene (6 bases). The CDR3 has 14 amino acids. The germline V gene has CDR1 SEHNR and CDR2 FQNEAQ (reference sequence). V was shortened by 3 bases and J by 7 bases, with 12 bases between the two germline ends. CDR3 sequence reads: CASSLQAQGGELFF. DNA for the CDR3: TGTGCCAGCAGCTTGCAGGCACAGGGCGGGGAGCTGTTTTTT.

This clonotype was seen at least ten times. The chain recombines TRBV5-1 with TRBJ1-1; D is possibly TRBD1 (5 bases). The CDR3 extends over 15 amino acids. The germline V gene has CDR1 SGHRS and CDR2 YFSETQ. V was pared by 0 bases and J by 2 bases, with 11 bases between. Here the CDR3 reads CASSLGPGLNTEAFF. The CDR3 coding sequence is TGCGCCAGCAGCTTGGGGCCAGGGCTTAACACTGAAGCTTTCTTT.

This clonotype has a count of ten or more. The rearrangement joins TRBV28 to TRBJ1-5; D ambiguous. Germline V gives CDR1 MDHEN, CDR2 SYDVKM. This CDR3 contains 14 residues. Trimming cost V 2 bases and J 1 base, with 6 bases left between them. The CDR3 is CASSLTDSNQPQHF. CDR3 coding DNA: TGTGCCAGCAGTTTAACAGACAGCAATCAGCCCCAGCATTTT. Together with reference TRBV28 and TRBJ1-5, the CDR3 gives the full variable domain: DVKVTQSSRYLVKRTGEKVFLECVQDMDHENMFWYRQDPGLGLRLIYFSYDVKMKEKGDIPEGYSVSREKKERFSLILESASTNQTSMYLCASSLTDSNQPQHFGDGTRLSIL.

This chain connects TRBV9 to TRBJ2-5; 8 bases are shared with TRBD1. Trimming at V came to 3 bases and at J to 5 bases, leaving 3 bases not matched to a gene. Germline lookup yields CDR1 SGDLS and CDR2 YYNGEE. The CDR3 spans 13 residues. CDR3 bases: TGTGCCAGCAGCGGGGGGGACAGGGAGACCCAGTACTTC. Its protein product is CASSGGDRETQYF.

V usage is TRBV5-1 and J usage is TRBJ2-7; D may match TRBD1 or TRBD2 (5 bases each). The germline V gene has CDR1 SGHRS and CDR2 YFSETQ. With 0 bases removed from V and 6 bases from J, the gap between germline ends came to 10 bases. The length of the CDR3 is 13 residues. The CDR3: CASSLDGTFEQYF. For the CDR3, the DNA is TGCGCCAGCAGCTTGGATGGGACGTTCGAGCAGTACTTC.

The chain joins TRBV9 to TRBJ2-5; no reliable D call. The CDR3 contains 14 residues. The V end was cut by 0 bases, the J end by 2 bases, with 8 bases between. Germline V CDR1 and CDR2: SGDLS, YYNGEE. CDR3 bases: TGTGCCAGCAGCGTAGCGGGTGTTCAAGAGACCCAGTACTTC. It specifies CASSVAGVQETQYF.

This clonotype appeared many times. The rearrangement uses TRBV6-1 and TRBJ2-7; 8 positions match TRBD2. Looked up from germline, CDR1 is MNHNS and CDR2 is SASEGT. CDR3 length: 14 residues. After removal of 6 bases from V and 4 bases from J, the junction contained 8 bases not matched to a gene. The CDR3 sequence: CASRPLAAGYEQYF. The CDR3 DNA reads as TGTGCCAGCAGGCCACTAGCGGCCGGTTACGAGCAGTACTTC.

This clonotype was detected only a few times. The genes are TRBV20-1 and TRBJ2-7; D remains unclear. The germline CDR1 and CDR2 sequences are DFQATT and SNEGSKA (reference sequence). The V end was cut by 1 base, the J end by 4 bases, with 5 bases between. The CDR3 length is 11 residues. CDR3 sequence: CSARVVYEQYF. DNA for the CDR3: TGCAGTGCTAGAGTGGTATACGAGCAGTACTTC.

This clonotype has a handful of counts. The chain carries TRBV20-1 and TRBJ2-5; D ambiguous. Trimming left V 3 bases short and J 3 bases short, with 14 bases between. The CDR3 runs to 14 residues. Germline-derived CDR1 and CDR2 are DFQATT and SNEGSKA (reference sequence). The CDR3 reads CSASGYHLKETQYF. In nucleotides, the CDR3 is TGCAGTGCTAGTGGGTATCATCTCAAAGAGACCCAGTACTTC.

This clonotype was observed once. It may be a read error: a sequence one base away is much more abundant. The rearrangement links TRBV6-5 to TRBJ2-2, with D perhaps matching TRBD2 (6 bases). The ends were cut back, 0 bases at V and 8 bases at J, with 19 bases in the middle. The CDR3 extends over 17 amino acids. Germline CDR1 and CDR2: MNHEY and SVGAGI. The CDR3 region has the DNA TGTGCCAGCAGTTACTCTAGTACTAGCTATTTAACTGGGGAGCTGTTTTTT. Translation: CASSYSSTSYLTGELFF.

The sample holds many counts of this clonotype. The chain has TRBV28 and TRBJ2-2, with 12 positions matching TRBD2. Germline CDR1 MDHEN, CDR2 SYDVKM. The CDR3 spans 14 residues. V lost 6 bases and J lost 6; bases outside the gene matches: 2. The CDR3 loop is CASRTSGSAGELFF. The CDR3 DNA is TGTGCCAGCAGGACTAGCGGGAGTGCCGGGGAGCTGTTTTTT.

This clonotype was observed a few times. The gene calls are TRBV28 and TRBJ2-1; no definite D call. The CDR3 contains 13 residues. V gave up 4 bases and J gave up 5 bases, with 9 bases separating them. Germline V gene lookup returns CDR1 MDHEN and CDR2 SYDVKM. The CDR3 sequence: CASSSDRNNEQFF. The CDR3 DNA is TGTGCCAGCAGTTCCGACCGCAACAATGAGCAGTTCTTC.

This clonotype was counted ten times or more. Here the CDR3 DNA reads TGTGCCAGCAGTCCCCAGGACAGGCGGCCTGGCTACACCTTC. It encodes CASSPQDRRPGYTF. The chain carries TRBV28 and TRBJ1-2; 7 bases are shared with TRBD1. The CDR3 length is 14 residues. V shed 5 bases, J shed 7 bases, and the junction held 10 bases outside the gene matches. Germline values: CDR1 MDHEN, CDR2 SYDVKM.

Only a few counts were recorded for this clonotype. This rearrangement joins TRBV3-1 to TRBJ2-7; unclear D gene. Trimming pared 4 bases from V and 0 bases from J, leaving 10 bases between. The CDR3 totals 14 residues. Looked up from germline, CDR1 is LGHDT and CDR2 is YNNKEL (reference sequence). CDR3 sequence reads: CASSPVISSYEQYF. The DNA of the CDR3 is TGTGCCAGCAGCCCCGTGATAAGCTCCTACGAGCAGTACTTC.

Note on this clonotype: A read error may explain this, as a much larger clone is one base away. This CDR3 fails to terminate in the conserved phenylalanine or tryptophan, so it likely reflects a read error. The chain carries TRBV11-2 and TRBJ1-5; D unclear. This CDR3 region has 12 residues. Germline CDR1 is SGHAT and CDR2 is FQNNGV. V gave up 5 bases and J gave up 9 bases, with 11 bases separating them. The CDR3 DNA reads as TGTGCCAGCAGCCAGGTGGAGGGGCCCCAGCATTCT. This codes for CASSQVEGPQHS.